Each of the 19 T cell receptor beta chains below was sequenced from the same sample in a study of human T cells and chemical hapten exposure (dated by TCRdb to the early 2020s). To prepare the library, RACE was applied. Sequencing was carried out with a NextSeq 500. TCRdb reran the public reads through fastp at Q25 and MiXCR, keeping productive beta chains. Merged by CDR3 protein, the rows form single entries marked with the most common genes and DNA. The sample contains approximately 84,000 distinct CDR3 sequences, 10% of them found a single time. Over 2% of the sample goes to the ten largest clones. The time point label, read with the paper, signifies: patch test 2, 6 weeks after DPC sensitization. What this sample's treatment or condition label stands for: therapeutic diphenylcyclopropenone sensitization with weekly scalp DPC. Sequenced material: whole blood, taken in connection with sensitization to the hapten diphenylcyclopropenone (DPC). These receptors were obtained from a woman under 40 with alopecia areata. Some clones in this sample may be carry-over from other donors' samples.

V is TRBV5-1 and J is TRBJ2-2, with 9 nucleotides matching TRBD1. Germline CDR1 and CDR2: SGHRS and YFSETQ. The CDR3 runs 14 residues. The J segment lost 5 bases and the V segment lost 7 bases, leaving 6 bases of the junction unmatched. CDR3 region: CASSGQGGTGELFF. DNA for the CDR3: TGCGCCAGCTCGGGACAGGGAGGAACCGGGGAGCTGTTTTTT.

This clonotype was recorded a few times. The rearrangement links TRBV28 to TRBJ1-1, with D maybe TRBD1 (6 bases). The CDR3 consists of 14 residues. CDR1 MDHEN and CDR2 SYDVKM come from the germline V gene. V shed 4 bases and J shed 5 bases, with 14 bases lying between them. CDR3 region: CASSSQGPPTEAFF. The CDR3 DNA sequence: TGTGCCAGCAGTTCACAGGGCCCACCGACTGAAGCTTTCTTT.

This clonotype was detected ten times or more. The V and J genes are TRBV2 and TRBJ1-2; no clear D gene. Germline assignment: CDR1 SNHLY and CDR2 FYNNEI. The V end was cut by 3 bases, the J end by 4 bases, with 6 bases between. CDR3 size: 12 residues. CDR3 bases: TGTGCCAGCAGTGAGGATCGCTATGGCTACACCTTC. Translating gives CASSEDRYGYTF.

This clonotype was observed at least ten times. The rearrangement uses TRBV5-1 and TRBJ2-3, with D maybe TRBD1 (5 bases). The CDR3 extends over 14 amino acids. V lost 0 bases and J 6 bases, leaving 11 bases between the germline ends. Germline V lookup: CDR1 SGHRS, CDR2 YFSETQ. For the CDR3, the DNA is TGCGCCAGCAGCTTGGCAGGGTTAGAGGATACGCAGTATTTT. Amino acid sequence: CASSLAGLEDTQYF.

V is TRBV28 and J is TRBJ1-1; D unresolved. The V end lost 5 bases, the J end lost 5 bases, and 9 bases lay between the germline ends. This CDR3 has 12 residues. Germline V gene data show CDR1 as MDHEN and CDR2 as SYDVKM. In DNA form, the CDR3 reads TGTGCCAGCAGTCGTTCGCGAACTGAAGCTTTCTTT. Its protein product is CASSRSRTEAFF.

This clonotype was observed a handful of times. Here the CDR3 DNA reads TGTGCCAGCAGTGACTTCCTCTACAATGAGCAGTTCTTC. It encodes CASSDFLYNEQFF. The genes are TRBV12-3 or TRBV12-4 and TRBJ2-1; no clear D. V was trimmed by 5 bases and J by 3 bases, leaving 8 bases between them. The CDR3 consists of 13 residues.

The table lists this clonotype with a few counts. The chain employs TRBV3-1 and TRBJ2-1; D is unresolved. V was pared by 1 base and J by 10 bases, with 17 bases between. CDR3 length: 15 residues. CDR1 and CDR2 from the germline V gene are LGHDT and YNNKEL (reference sequence). CDR3 region: CASSQGRAPLNEQFF. The CDR3, as DNA: TGTGCCAGCAGCCAAGGTCGGGCTCCATTGAACGAGCAGTTCTTC.

Ten or more counts support this clonotype. The CDR3 reads CASSLSDHDTDTQYF. In nucleotides, the CDR3 is TGTGCCAGCAGTTTGAGCGATCACGACACAGATACGCAGTATTTT. The chain links TRBV12-3 or TRBV12-4 to TRBJ2-3; D not resolved. The CDR3 has 15 amino acids. V gave up 3 bases and J gave up 2 bases, with 12 bases separating them.

The chain couples TRBV12-5 to TRBJ2-3; weak D call: TRBD2 (6 bases). CDR1 and CDR2 from the germline V gene are LGHNT and FRNRAP. V was shortened by 5 bases and J by 4 bases, with 13 bases between the two germline ends. This CDR3 has 14 residues. The CDR3 is CASGPGLSADTQYF. The DNA of the CDR3 is TGTGCTAGTGGTCCGGGACTTTCCGCAGATACGCAGTATTTT.

Many counts were recorded for this clonotype. This rearrangement joins TRBV4-3 to TRBJ2-3; D is undetermined. Trimming left V 1 base short and J 10 bases short, with 15 bases between. The germline V gene has CDR1 LGHNA and CDR2 YSLEER. The CDR3 has 14 residues. This chain's CDR3 is CASSQVSASKAQYF. CDR3 DNA sequence: TGCGCCAGCAGCCAAGTCTCGGCATCCAAGGCGCAGTATTTT.

This clonotype was found a few times. The rearrangement uses TRBV7-6 and TRBJ2-3, with a possible D match to TRBD2 (6 bases). The CDR3 is 14 residues long. The germline V and J ends were trimmed by 0 bases and 4 bases, with 8 bases remaining between them. Germline lookup yields CDR1 SGHVS and CDR2 FNYEAQ. The CDR3 nucleotides are TGTGCCAGCAGCTTAGCGGGGGGAGCAGATACGCAGTATTTT. It is translated as CASSLAGGADTQYF.

There are many counts of this clonotype. V and J are TRBV6-5 and TRBJ1-2, with 10 positions matching TRBD1. CDR1 and CDR2 from the germline V gene are MNHEY and SVGAGI. The CDR3 length is 16 residues. The ends lost 4 bases at V and 1 base at J; junction bases unmatched: 6. The CDR3 reads CASSWGQGPINYGYTF. The CDR3 nucleotides read TGTGCCAGCAGTTGGGGACAGGGGCCGATTAACTATGGCTACACCTTC.

J is TRBJ2-6 and V is TRBV18; D may be TRBD2 (5 bases). Germline CDR1 KGHSH, CDR2 LQKENI. This CDR3 comprises 15 residues. Trimming stripped 3 bases from V and 1 base from J, with 7 bases between. The DNA of the CDR3 is TGTGCCAGCTCACCCGGGATATCTGGGGCCAACGTCCTGACTTTC. The encoded protein is CASSPGISGANVLTF.

This clonotype has at least ten counts. The gene calls are TRBV7-2 and TRBJ2-4; TRBD1 aligns across 10 bases. The CDR3 is made up of 17 amino acids. J gave up 1 base and V 4 bases, and 7 bases lay outside the gene matches. The germline V gene has CDR1 SGHTA and CDR2 FQGNSA. CDR3 residues: CASSSWSGQGAKNIQYF. The CDR3 coding sequence is TGTGCCAGCAGCTCATGGTCGGGACAGGGGGCCAAAAACATTCAGTACTTC. Using reference TRBV7-2 and TRBJ2-4 for the parts outside the CDR3, the full variable domain is GAGVSQSPSNKVTEKGKDVELRCDPISGHTALYWYRQSLGQGLEFLIYFQGNSAPDKSGLPSDRFSAERTGGSVSTLTIQRTQQEDSAVYLCASSSWSGQGAKNIQYFGAGTRLSVL.

This clonotype was recorded many times. The chain has TRBV6-2 or TRBV6-3 and TRBJ2-3; the D is unclear. This CDR3 has 13 amino acids. Germline V gene data show CDR1 as MNHEY and CDR2 as SVGEGT. With 7 bases removed from V and 5 bases from J, the gap between germline ends came to 13 bases. The CDR3 DNA sequence: TGTGCCAGCATGAAGTTTTCCGGAGATACGCAGTATTTT. Translation gives CASMKFSGDTQYF.

V is TRBV7-2 and J is TRBJ2-2; unclear D gene. V gave up 8 bases and J gave up 1 base, with 8 bases separating them. Germline lookup yields CDR1 SGHTA and CDR2 FQGNSA. This CDR3 has 13 residues. In DNA form, the CDR3 reads TGTGCCAGCGGAACTGGGAACACCGGGGAGCTGTTTTTT. This encodes CASGTGNTGELFF.

Of note for this clonotype: This could be a read error, since a much larger clone is one nucleotide away. The rearrangement joins TRBV4-1 to TRBJ1-5; TRBD1 might be the D (5 bases). CDR3 length: 15 amino acids. CDR1 and CDR2 (germline): MGHRA, YSYEKL. DNA for the CDR3: TGCGCCAGCAACCAAGTCCGTGGGGGTAGTCAGCCCCAGCATTTT. It translates to CASNQVRGGSQPQHF.

V gene TRBV7-6 combines with J gene TRBJ2-7; 7 bases align to TRBD2. V shed 5 bases, J shed 6 bases, and the junction held 13 bases outside the gene matches. The CDR3 sequence is 15 residues long. Germline CDR1 and CDR2: SGHVS and FNYEAQ. CDR3 DNA sequence: TGTGCCAGCAGCCTACAATCAGAGGGAGGGTCCGAGCAGTACTTC. This codes for CASSLQSEGGSEQYF.

Only a few counts were recorded for this clonotype. The rearrangement uses TRBV11-2 and TRBJ1-1; D gene uncertain. V was cut by 7 bases and J by 1 base, with 7 bases left in between. CDR1 is SGHAT and CDR2 is FQNNGV in the germline V gene. The CDR3 is 12 amino acids. Here the CDR3 DNA reads TGTGCCAGCAAATTTGAGAACACTGAAGCTTTCTTT. The encoded protein is CASKFENTEAFF.